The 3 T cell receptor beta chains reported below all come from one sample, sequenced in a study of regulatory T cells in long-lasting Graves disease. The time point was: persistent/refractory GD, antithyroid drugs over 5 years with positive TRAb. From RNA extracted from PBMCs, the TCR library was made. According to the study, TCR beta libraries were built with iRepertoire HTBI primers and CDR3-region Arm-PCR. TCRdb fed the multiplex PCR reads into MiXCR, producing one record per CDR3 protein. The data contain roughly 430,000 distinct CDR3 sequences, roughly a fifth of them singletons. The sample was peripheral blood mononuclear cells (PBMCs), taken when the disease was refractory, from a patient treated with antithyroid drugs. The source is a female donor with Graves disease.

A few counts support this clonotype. CDR3 loop: CSARRTGSYEQYF. DNA of the CDR3: TGCAGTGCTAGAAGGACAGGCTCCTACGAGCAGTACTTC. The genes are TRBV20-1 and TRBJ2-7, with 7 bases aligning to TRBD1. With V trimmed by 2 bases and J by 0 bases, 1 base remained unmatched. Germline values: CDR1 DFQATT, CDR2 SNEGSKA (reference sequence). The CDR3 has 13 residues.

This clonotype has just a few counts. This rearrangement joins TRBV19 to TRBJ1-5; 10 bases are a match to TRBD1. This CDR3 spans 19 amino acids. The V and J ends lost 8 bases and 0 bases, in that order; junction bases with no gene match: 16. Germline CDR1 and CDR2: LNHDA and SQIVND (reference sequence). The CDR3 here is CASEPTGTGALYSNQPQHF. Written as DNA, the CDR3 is TGTGCCAGTGAACCGACCGGGACAGGGGCCCTCTATAGCAATCAGCCCCAGCATTTT.

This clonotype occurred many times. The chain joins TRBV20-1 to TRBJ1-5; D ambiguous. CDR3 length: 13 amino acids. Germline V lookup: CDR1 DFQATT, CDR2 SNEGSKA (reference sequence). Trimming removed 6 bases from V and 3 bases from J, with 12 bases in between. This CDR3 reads CSAQIGINQPQHF. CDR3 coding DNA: TGCAGTGCCCAGATAGGGATCAATCAGCCCCAGCATTTT.